This T cell receptor beta chain appears in the sequencing data of a study of T cells in Graves' hyperthyroidism and ophthalmopathy. Study as a whole: At the time of initial diagnosis and before any treatment, peripheral blood was collected.

The CDR3 sequence is 14 residues long. The junction had 10 bases not matched to a gene; V was cut back by 7 bases and J by 9 bases. Germline CDR1 and CDR2: MDHEN and SYDVKM. RNA transcripts were the template for amplifying TCR beta CDR3 regions. Initially, a first-round RT-PCR of the TCR CDR3 employed the HTBI primer set. TCRdb processed the multiplex PCR reads anew with MiXCR; each CDR3 protein has one entry. The table lists about half a million distinct CDR3 sequences, less than 20% of them singletons. Uncontrolled infection, other autoimmune disease, pregnancy or lactation barred patients from enrollment. Each diagnosis was grounded in clinical symptoms, serum thyroxine and TRAb, thyroid ultrasound, and orbital computed tomography.

The material sequenced was blood. V is TRBV28 and J is TRBJ1-3; 9 nucleotides agree with TRBD1. This clonotype originated in a man aged 40-55 years with Graves' ophthalmopathy. The CDR3 reads CASTKLQTGGTIYF. The DNA of the CDR3 is TGTGCCAGCACCAAGCTTCAGACAGGGGGCACCATATATTTT.